The present T cell receptor beta chain was sequenced within a study of cytomegalovirus exposure and HLA in healthy donors (dated by TCRdb to the late 2010s). Some background on the complete study: In an earlier analysis of 450 to 750 of the donors, less than 350 Gb of sequence data and some 100 million unique TCR beta sequences from about 180 million T cells were reported. An early release that covered about 600 HLA-typed donors contained 250 to 350 gigabases of sequencing data and around 85 million unique TCR sequences. The study used immunosequencing to profile the T cell repertoires of more than 650 subjects and linked those repertoires to cytomegalovirus serostatus. Donor age, sex, ethnicity and CMV serostatus were collected together with the repertoire data. The aim of the study was to test whether cataloging public T cell receptors could identify signatures of past pathogen exposure. A later genetic analysis used genome-wide SNP genotypes for about 65% of the 666 donors, treating that subset as a discovery cohort. To predict cytomegalovirus infection status, the study combined high-throughput TCR immunosequencing, statistical association of individual TCRs with disease status, and machine learning. Typing coverage differed by locus: A, B, C, DRB1 and DQB1 were typed in about 620-640 donors, DQA1 in about 560, DPA1 in over 600, and DPB1 in roughly 470. All discovery cohort repertoires had been generated on a single sequencing platform. Among 300 to 500 genotyped donors of the cohort, an average of around 240,000 unique TCR beta nucleotide sequences was sequenced per donor, of which about 18% were non-productive. The genetic ancestry cluster associated with self-reported Caucasian donors included over 80% of the 350 to 500 genotyped donors. Class I and class II HLA loci were covered by the typing at four-digit resolution. In the later analysis, no new phenotypic data were used to find candidate immune exposures; instead, reliance was placed on TCR beta sequences and their occurrence across donors. In addition to the first cohort of hundreds of subjects, a separate validation cohort of around 110 different subjects was used. A later analysis re-examined previously published TCR beta repertoires from 500 to 700 donors and added high-resolution HLA genotyping to investigate patterns of TCR occurrence. An earlier analysis of 587 of the donors applied high-throughput TCR beta sequencing to assess whether each TCR beta V gene segment acted as functional or pseudogenic. Four or five DR-DQ haplotypes were handled as single units for association and clustering because linkage in the cohort was strong. Overall study results and their limits: A later genetic analysis associated a missense DCLRE1C variant with V-gene and J-gene trimming of TCR beta chains, and an independent cohort replicated the association. Roughly uniform sequencing depth across donors was assumed in presence/absence analyses, although this assumption may not hold. In a later analysis, the rate of TCR association differed among HLA loci, with DRB1 alleles having the most associated TCRs and HLA-C alleles having the fewest. The only immune exposure information available for the cohort was CMV serostatus. Most TCR sequences were seen in very few donors, while some public TCRs were found in many individuals. Broadly in line with IMGT annotations, most TCR beta V segments showed up in productive rearrangements about 87% or about 30% of the time in an earlier analysis of 450 to 750 of the donors. A later analysis found that HLA-associated TCR beta chains were more clonally expanded and had lower generation probabilities than equally common non-associated chains. A group of highly shared sequence variants was considered likely to be a technical artifact of the sequencing pipeline. Some IMGT-functional V segments, including TRBV6-2 and TRBV6-3, could not be distinguished by the 87-base-pair reads and were therefore excluded. When HLA alleles, especially DR and DQ, strongly co-occurred, attributing TCR associations to individual alleles was difficult. Most CMV-associated TCR beta chains appeared to be HLA-restricted in a later analysis, and the HLA associations seemed to be driven largely by CMV exposure. Cytomegalovirus status was reported to be diagnosed by the classifier with high specificity and sensitivity in both the original and validation cohorts. The earlier analysis of approximately 560 of the donors excluded 15 to 20 rarely observed V segments, including chromosome 9 orphons, because counts were too low. In a later genetic analysis, fewer N-insertions in productive TCRs were reported among donors in an Asian-associated ancestry cluster than the roughly 700-donor mean. Correlated functional status among segregating V segments might be attributable to linkage disequilibrium, but an unknown experimental factor could not be ruled out. It was suggested by the authors that the approach could potentially be generalized to other disease states and immunological phenotypes. In vitro tests confirmed that three of the cytomegalovirus-associated TCR beta chains recognize cytomegalovirus antigens. The study listed over 150 TCR beta chains as associated with cytomegalovirus. A later analysis reported that several top co-occurrence clusters appeared linked to parvovirus B19, influenza, CMV and Epstein-Barr virus. Because HLA typing was unavailable for some donors at each locus, only the typed subset was used in association tests. In a later analysis, some 18,000 TCR beta sequences were associated with specific HLA alleles at a false discovery rate of 0.05. The cohort was sequenced for TCR beta chains only, and without alpha or paired-chain data the features that could be detected were limited. A further reported finding was that TCR beta sequences accurately predicted the HLA-A and HLA-B alleles for most subjects in the first cohort.

In total, 600 or so healthy bone marrow donors made up the cohort. At the time of sampling, all cohort members were nominally healthy, though unrecorded immune exposures were likely present. The donor tested CMV seronegative, placing the donor among the 350 or so seronegative members of the cohort. A peripheral blood sample was collected from each donor, and TCR beta sequencing was performed on peripheral blood mononuclear cells. The Qiagen DNeasy Blood Extraction Kit was used to extract genomic DNA from the blood cell samples. Comments on this clone: Its specific antigen is unknown. No much larger clonotype is one base removed from it; base qualities were not supplied.

The germline V gene (reference sequence) provides CDR1 LNHDA and CDR2 SQIVND. Its CDR3 holds 13 amino acids, cysteine through phenylalanine. Only the CDR3 part of the read is kept: 39 bases, read in frame from the first base. V is cut by 7 bases and J by 4 bases, and the space between the germline ends is 13 bases. The library was generated by the immunoSEQ multiplex PCR assay. For the multiplex PCR, a mixture combining 60 forward primers for TCR Vbeta segments and 13 reverse primers for TCR Jbeta segments was used. A multiplex PCR assay on genomic DNA amplified the CDR3 region of rearranged TCR beta genes. Amplified TCR beta libraries were sequenced as 87-base-pair reads on the Illumina HiSeq System. In the authors' own workflow: Across the roughly 700 repertoires, a later analysis counted 60 million to 90 million unique TCR beta chains, 9.5 million to 12 million of which were shared by at least two donors. Raw reads were error-corrected and collapsed into unique sequences with a nearest-neighbor algorithm that merged closely related sequences to remove PCR and sequencing errors. Alignment of CDR3 sequences to IMGT reference sequences was used to assign V, D and J gene segments. For a sequence to be retained, a match of at least six nucleotides to both a V gene segment and a J gene segment was required. A rearrangement was called productive if the CDR3 had no stop codons and remained in frame with V and J, and every other rearrangement was called non-productive. Following IMGT convention, CDR3 was defined as the stretch from the second conserved V-encoded cysteine up to the conserved J-encoded phenylalanine. The earlier analysis of roughly 590 of the donors excluded any sequence lacking an unambiguous match to a single V gene segment. In an earlier analysis of several hundred of the donors, V segments were called functional above 56.7% productive rearrangements and were called segregating when the between-donor standard deviation exceeded 5%. A statistical classification framework was built for diagnosing cytomegalovirus status from the catalog of TCR beta chain sequences. V and J gene assignment, in a later analysis, came from comparing TCR nucleotide sequences with IMGT/GENE-DB human TR gene sequences. The TCRdist pipeline was used in a later analysis to assign CDR3 sequences and most-parsimonious VDJ recombination scenarios. In a later analysis, each TCR beta chain was defined by its CDR3 amino acid sequence together with its V-gene family, and reads without a unique V-gene family were excluded. A later analysis removed several hundred highly shared, low-generation-probability nucleotide sequences to deal with suspected cross-contamination and a sequencing artifact. In a later analysis, a clonal expansion index for each public chain was calculated from normalized within-repertoire ranks of inferred template counts. A later analysis computed generation probabilities with a VDJ recombination model fitted to out-of-frame rearrangements, and checked the results against IGoR. In a later analysis, hypergeometric tests were used to score TCR-TCR, TCR-HLA and TCR-CMV co-occurrence, with a repertoire-size bias correction applied to TCR pairs. False discovery rates were estimated in a later analysis by permuting HLA or CMV assignments 20 times. In a later analysis, co-occurring TCRs were grouped using DBSCAN, and TCRdist sequence similarity was added for clustering within HLA-allele-positive subsets. Repertoires with fewer than 30,000 or more than 120,000 public chains were left out of co-occurrence clustering, as were about 5 repertoires with anomalous nucleotide sharing. The immuneACCESS repertoire file appears here via TCRdb, limited to in-frame rearrangements. These files lack a portion of the clones; in checked studies, under half of the deficit traces to unresolved V genes, and the cause of the others is not known. V and J calls and clone size are given by that table; D and trimming were obtained from the DNA. Present in this sample are more than 150,000 clones, about four fifths of which were seen just once. In total, the top ten clones hold 0.38% of the sample.

The sample was PBMCs. The V and J genes are TRBV19 and TRBJ1-2, and perhaps TRBD1 as D gene, on 6 matching bases. The TCR sequence derives from a boy aged 2 to 10 in good health and CMV-seronegative. CDR3 loop: CASNREGGYGYTF. In nucleotide form, the sequence is TGTGCCAGTAATCGAGAAGGGGGCTATGGCTACACCTTC.